Below, 24 T cell receptor beta chains from the same sample are listed, as sequenced in a study of T cell responses to AZD1222 COVID-19 vaccine. Clones were read by immunoSEQ multiplex PCR, and TCRdb kept only the in-frame ones, dropping some. The table includes approximately 140,000 clones, approximately 94% detected once. Sequencing used peripheral blood, obtained on day 0 of AZD1222 vaccination. The source is an adult in good health.

V usage is TRBV6-2 or TRBV6-3 and J usage is TRBJ2-2; TRBD2 matches 10 bases. The length of the CDR3 is 15 residues. Germline lookup yields CDR1 MNHEY and CDR2 SVGEGT. Trimming at V came to 6 bases and at J to 6 bases, leaving 7 bases not matched to a gene. The CDR3 DNA reads as TGTGCCAGCAGCGAAGCGGGAGGGCCCCCCGGGGAGCTGTTTTTT. Its translation is CASSEAGGPPGELFF.

V gene TRBV10-3 combines with J gene TRBJ1-3; 8 bases map to TRBD1. Trimming at V came to 3 bases and at J to 0 bases, leaving 10 bases not matched to a gene. Germline values: CDR1 ENHRY, CDR2 SYGVKD. The CDR3 sequence is 18 residues long. The CDR3 region is CAISELTGDDLSGNTIYF. Written as DNA, the CDR3 is TGTGCCATCAGTGAATTGACAGGGGACGATCTCTCTGGAAACACCATATATTTT.

The V gene is TRBV9, the J gene TRBJ2-3; D remains unclear. Trimming stripped 2 bases from V and 3 bases from J, with 10 bases between. The CDR3 consists of 14 residues. From germline, CDR1 is SGDLS and CDR2 YYNGEE. The CDR3 loop reads CASSVDPLTDTQYF. CDR3 sequence (DNA): TGTGCCAGCAGCGTGGACCCATTAACAGATACGCAGTATTTT.

V gene TRBV2 combines with J gene TRBJ2-2; D is ambiguous. The length of the CDR3 is 13 residues. The germline gives CDR1 SNHLY, CDR2 FYNNEI. V was pared by 8 bases and J by 2 bases, with 9 bases between. The CDR3 bases are TGTGCCAGCTTAGAGGATAACACCGGGGAGCTGTTTTTT. It specifies CASLEDNTGELFF.

The chain uses TRBV7-8 and TRBJ1-1; TRBD1 is a possible D gene (6 bases). In germline, CDR1 is SGHVS, CDR2 FQNEAQ. The CDR3 loop spans 15 amino acids. Trimming took 1 base from V and 3 from J, leaving 12 bases between them. The DNA of the CDR3 is TGTGCCAGCAGCTTAGGGGGCAGGGGTTACACTGAAGCTTTCTTT. It translates to CASSLGGRGYTEAFF.

The chain combines TRBV11-2 with TRBJ2-1, with 12 bases fitting TRBD1. Germline V gene lookup returns CDR1 SGHAT and CDR2 FQNNGV. V gave up 8 bases and J gave up 7 bases; unmatched junction bases: 9. The length of the CDR3 is 15 residues. The CDR3 loop is CASAKGQGAKNEQFF. The DNA of the CDR3 is TGTGCCAGCGCAAAGGGACAGGGGGCAAAAAATGAGCAGTTCTTC.

The V gene is TRBV7-9, the J gene TRBJ2-1; D remains unclear. The CDR3 covers 15 residues. CDR1 is SEHNR and CDR2 is FQNEAQ in the germline V gene (reference sequence). V lost 1 base and J lost 3, with 10 bases in between. The CDR3 region has the DNA TGTGCCAGCAGCTTAGATCTAGGTGGCTACAATGAGCAGTTCTTC. Residues: CASSLDLGGYNEQFF.

The CDR3: CASSLVQGNTEAFF. The DNA of the CDR3 is TGTGCCAGCAGCTTAGTGCAGGGGAACACTGAAGCTTTCTTT. The rearrangement links TRBV7-9 to TRBJ1-1; D is possibly TRBD1 (5 bases). The V gene lost 1 base and the J gene lost 1 base, with 7 bases spanning the gap. Germline V lookup: CDR1 SEHNR, CDR2 FQNEAQ (reference sequence). The CDR3 is made up of 14 amino acids.

The gene calls are TRBV2 and TRBJ1-5, with D unresolved. With 8 bases removed from V and 0 bases from J, the gap between germline ends came to 11 bases. The CDR3 is 14 residues long. The germline gives CDR1 SNHLY, CDR2 FYNNEI. The CDR3 nucleotides read TGTGCCAGCGGGAGGACGGATAGCAATCAGCCCCAGCATTTT. Its protein product is CASGRTDSNQPQHF.

The V gene is TRBV6-5, the J gene TRBJ1-1; D unclear. Germline CDR1 and CDR2: MNHEY and SVGAGI. This CDR3 comprises 13 residues. V dropped 6 bases and J dropped 0 bases, with 8 bases sitting between them. In nucleotides, the CDR3 is TGTGCCAGCAGCAGGACGATGAACACTGAAGCTTTCTTT. Translated: CASSRTMNTEAFF.

The rearrangement joins TRBV7-7 to TRBJ2-5; D uncertain. The CDR3 has 13 amino acids. The germline gives CDR1 SSHAT, CDR2 FNYEAQ (reference sequence). The germline V and J ends were trimmed by 5 bases and 4 bases, with 11 bases remaining between them. CDR3 coding DNA: TGTGCCAGCAGCCCATTACCGTTAGAGACCCAGTACTTC. Its protein is CASSPLPLETQYF.

The chain couples TRBV5-4 to TRBJ1-1; the D is unclear. The V gene lost 3 bases and the J gene lost 3 bases, with 9 bases spanning the gap. This CDR3 is built from 13 residues. Germline V CDR1 and CDR2: SGHNT, YYREEE (reference sequence). CDR3 sequence reads: CASSSASDTEAFF. CDR3 nucleotides: TGTGCCAGCAGCTCGGCATCCGACACTGAAGCTTTCTTT.

This clone showed up just once. The rearrangement joins TRBV29-1 to TRBJ1-1, with D uncertain. Germline assignment: CDR1 SQVTM and CDR2 ANQGSEA. The CDR3 has 11 amino acids. Trimming stripped 2 bases from V and 5 bases from J, with 6 bases between. The CDR3 nucleotides are TGCAGCGTTGAACAGGTGACTGAAGCTTTCTTT. This encodes CSVEQVTEAFF.

This clone is a singleton in its sample. The chain combines TRBV29-1 with TRBJ2-7; 11 bases are shared with TRBD2. The CDR3 totals 16 residues. V lost 8 bases and J lost 7; bases outside the gene matches: 19. CDR1 and CDR2 from the germline V gene are SQVTM and ANQGSEA. The CDR3 spells CSLRGTSGSHHREQYV. The CDR3 DNA reads TGCAGCCTACGGGGGACTAGCGGATCCCACCACCGGGAGCAGTACGTC.

J is TRBJ2-7 and V is TRBV6-2 or TRBV6-3, with D perhaps given as TRBD1 or TRBD2 (5 bases each). V lost 0 bases, J lost 0 bases, and 21 bases lay in between. There are 19 residues in the CDR3. Germline V gives CDR1 MNHEY, CDR2 SVGEGT. In nucleotides, the CDR3 is TGTGCCAGCAGTTACTCGGGGGTTCTGGGCGCCACCGACTCCTACGAGCAGTACGTC. Encoded protein: CASSYSGVLGATDSYEQYV.

The V call is TRBV9, the J call TRBJ1-2, with no clear D. Looked up from germline, CDR1 is SGDLS and CDR2 is YYNGEE. This CDR3 spans 14 amino acids. Trimming took off 2 bases at V and 2 bases at J, with 10 bases between the two ends. CDR3 loop: CASSVGKGNYGYTF. The CDR3 nucleotides read TGTGCCAGCAGCGTTGGGAAAGGGAACTATGGCTACACCTTC.

This chain joins TRBV6-4 and TRBJ2-1; 12 bases match TRBD2. Trimming took 5 bases from V and 8 from J; bases not matched to a gene: 7. The germline V gene has CDR1 MRHNA and CDR2 SNTAGT. The CDR3 spans 15 residues. CDR3 in amino acids: CASSPLAGGGDEQFF. The CDR3 DNA is TGTGCCAGCAGTCCCCTAGCGGGAGGGGGAGATGAGCAGTTCTTC.

V usage is TRBV25-1 and J usage is TRBJ2-2; a possible D gene is TRBD1 (6 bases). Trimming removed 5 bases at V and 1 base at J, with 17 bases between. CDR3 size: 17 residues. CDR1 and CDR2 from the germline V gene are MGHDK and SYGVNS. The CDR3, as DNA: TGTGCCAGCAGTTCCTACCTCGACAGGCAGAACACCGGGGAGCTGTTTTTT. This encodes CASSSYLDRQNTGELFF.

The chain recombines TRBV27 with TRBJ2-1; TRBD1 might be the D (5 bases). Between the trimmed V and J ends, which lost 4 bases and 8 bases, there was a span of 21 bases. CDR1 and CDR2 (germline): MNHEY, SMNVEV (reference sequence). CDR3 length: 16 residues. The DNA for the CDR3 is TGTGCCAGCAGTTCCCTATTCCCCTTCGACAGTGATGAGCAGTTCTTC. Its translation: CASSSLFPFDSDEQFF.

About this clone: The sample holds other DNA sequences that translate to the same CDR3. The V and J genes are TRBV3-1 (or the pseudogene TRBV3-2) and TRBJ1-5; D remains ambiguous. The CDR3 has 15 amino acids. Germline CDR1 and CDR2: LGHDT and YNNKEL (reference sequence). V dropped 0 bases and J dropped 4 bases, with 10 bases sitting between them. The CDR3, as DNA: TGTGCCAGCAGCCAAGATACCGCCGGTAATCAGCCCCAGCATTTT. Translated, it gives CASSQDTAGNQPQHF.

The V and J genes are TRBV6-2 or TRBV6-3 and TRBJ2-1, with 10 nucleotides matching TRBD2. Germline loops: CDR1 MNHEY, CDR2 SVGEGT. Germline trimming cut 3 bases from V and 0 bases from J; bases unmatched to any gene: 11. This CDR3 spans 19 amino acids. CDR3 amino acids: CASSYRASGSVSSYNEQFF. In DNA, the CDR3 is TGTGCCAGCAGTTATCGGGCTAGCGGGAGTGTGAGCTCCTACAATGAGCAGTTCTTC.

The gene calls are TRBV18 and TRBJ1-2; D is uncertain. The CDR3 consists of 15 residues. Germline-derived CDR1 and CDR2 are KGHSH and LQKENI. Trimming removed 6 bases from V and 2 bases from J, with 16 bases in between. In DNA, the CDR3 is TGTGCCAGCTCTCACTCGGACCATTCGAACTATGGCTACACCTTC. It is translated as CASSHSDHSNYGYTF. Combining the CDR3 with reference TRBV18 and TRBJ1-2 gives the whole variable domain NAGVMQNPRHLVRRRGQEARLRCSPMKGHSHVYWYRQLPEEGLKFMVYLQKENIIDESGMPKERFSAEFPKEGPSILRIQQVVRGDSAAYFCASSHSDHSNYGYTFGSGTRLTVV.

The V and J genes are TRBV25-1 and TRBJ2-3; D is perhaps TRBD1 or TRBD2 (5 bases each). V was cut by 1 base and J by 2 bases, with 7 bases left in between. Germline loops: CDR1 MGHDK, CDR2 SYGVNS. This CDR3 has 14 amino acids. The CDR3 DNA follows: TGTGCCAGCAGTGAATTGGGGGTCACAGATACGCAGTATTTT. The encoded protein is CASSELGVTDTQYF.

DNA of the CDR3: TGTGCCAGCAGCCCCGCCCCGGCGGAGCTGTTTTTT. Protein product: CASSPAPAELFF. This chain links TRBV7-2 with TRBJ2-2; D not resolved. CDR1 and CDR2 (germline): SGHTA, FQGNSA. CDR3 size: 12 residues. Deletions cut 5 bases from V and 10 bases from J, with 11 bases between.